Listed here are 25 T cell receptor beta chains from one sample, sequenced in a study of blood T cell repertoires in COVID-19. Measured with immunoSEQ multiplex PCR; TCRdb has only the in-frame clones, and not every one. Of approximately 230,000 clones in the sample, over 75% were seen once. Sequencing was done on a sample of PBMCs or T cells enriched from blood (not recorded which). The receptor set was obtained from a man between 18 and 35 years old who had recovered from COVID-19.

The chain is built from TRBV28 and TRBJ1-1; D is unclear. The CDR3 loop spans 18 amino acids. Germline V gene sequence: CDR1 MDHEN, CDR2 SYDVKM. The V and J ends lost 3 bases and 0 bases respectively, with 20 bases between them. The CDR3 region is CASSFWAGETELNTEAFF. As DNA, the CDR3 is TGTGCCAGCAGTTTCTGGGCCGGGGAAACCGAACTGAACACTGAAGCTTTCTTT.

J is TRBJ1-1 and V is TRBV4-1; maybe TRBD1 (5 bases). The CDR3 contains 17 residues. Trimming cost V 7 bases and J 2 bases, with 23 bases left between them. Germline CDR1 and CDR2: MGHRA and YSYEKL. The DNA of the CDR3 is TGCGCCAGCAACCGTTTCCAGGGCCTTGTGGTAAACACTGAAGCTTTCTTT. This encodes CASNRFQGLVVNTEAFF.

This chain links TRBV27 with TRBJ1-4; no reliable D call. This CDR3 is built from 16 residues. Germline CDR1 and CDR2: MNHEY and SMNVEV (reference sequence). Trimming cost V 5 bases and J 0 bases, with 13 bases left between them. CDR3 nucleotide sequence: TGTGCCAGCAGTCCCCCCCGTAGCACAACTAATGAAAAACTGTTTTTT. It specifies CASSPPRSTTNEKLFF.

V gene TRBV6-5 combines with J gene TRBJ1-1; the match to TRBD1 covers 10 bases. Trimming at V came to 11 bases and at J to 4 bases, leaving 4 bases not matched to a gene. The length of the CDR3 is 12 residues. The V gene's germline CDR1 is MNHEY and CDR2 SVGAGI. The DNA for the CDR3 is TGTGCCCGGGACAGGGGAAGCACTGAAGCTTTCTTT. It codes for CARDRGSTEAFF.

The chain recombines TRBV5-1 with TRBJ1-3; TRBD1 aligns across 8 bases. The V and J ends lost 3 bases and 0 bases, in that order; junction bases with no gene match: 11. Germline lookup yields CDR1 SGHRS and CDR2 YFSETQ. The CDR3 spans 18 residues. Here the CDR3 DNA reads TGCGCCAGCAGCTCCCGGGGAATAGGACAGGGCTCTGGAAACACCATATATTTT. Translating it yields CASSSRGIGQGSGNTIYF.

The rearrangement uses TRBV4-1 and TRBJ2-2, with D unclear. The CDR3 is 15 residues long. V was trimmed by 0 bases and J by 6 bases, leaving 11 bases between them. Germline V gene lookup returns CDR1 MGHRA and CDR2 YSYEKL. The CDR3 is CASSQDRMISGELFF. DNA for the CDR3: TGCGCCAGCAGCCAAGACAGGATGATTTCCGGGGAGCTGTTTTTT.

The sample holds one count of this clone. The chain uses TRBV7-8 and TRBJ1-2; possible D gene TRBD1, 5 bases. Trimming stripped 5 bases from V and 8 bases from J, with 21 bases between. The CDR3 spans 15 residues. In germline, CDR1 is SGHVS, CDR2 FQNEAQ. The DNA of the CDR3 is TGTGCCAGCAGCCTACGGTCTTGGGGGGTAGGAGGCTACACCTTC. Translation: CASSLRSWGVGGYTF.

The chain combines TRBV6-5 with TRBJ2-7, with TRBD2 identical over 13 bases. CDR3 length: 14 residues. V shed 7 bases and J 4 bases; nucleotides not matched to a gene: 4. CDR1 is MNHEY, CDR2 SVGAGI, per germline. CDR3 sequence reads: CASTGLAGVYEQYF. In nucleotides, the CDR3 is TGTGCCAGCACCGGACTAGCGGGAGTGTACGAGCAGTACTTC.

This chain joins TRBV5-5 and TRBJ2-7, with 13 bases that match TRBD2. This CDR3 region has 17 residues. The trim removed 4 bases at V and 0 bases at J, leaving 7 bases unmatched. Germline lookup yields CDR1 SGHKS and CDR2 YYEKEE (reference sequence). The CDR3 bases are TGTGCCAGCAGCCGAGGACTAGCGGGGGATGTCTCCTACGAGCAGTACTTC. Protein: CASSRGLAGDVSYEQYF.

The rearrangement uses TRBV6-4 and TRBJ2-2; TRBD2 matches 10 bases. V shed 4 bases, J shed 4 bases, and the junction held 9 bases outside the gene matches. The CDR3 runs 17 residues. The germline gives CDR1 MRHNA, CDR2 SNTAGT. CDR3 residues: CASSGPPSGGSTGELFF. The CDR3 DNA follows: TGTGCCAGCAGTGGACCTCCTAGCGGGGGTTCCACCGGGGAGCTGTTTTTT.

This clone occurred once. V usage is TRBV5-6 and J usage is TRBJ1-1; D is possibly TRBD1 (6 bases). Germline V gene sequence: CDR1 SGHDT, CDR2 YYEEEE. V was clipped by 3 bases and J by 6 bases, with 18 bases between them. The CDR3 is 15 residues long. The CDR3 nucleotides read TGTGCCAGCAGCTCGGACAGCTCCCATCTGGCTGAAGCTTTCTTT. Its protein is CASSSDSSHLAEAFF.

This chain links TRBV30 with TRBJ1-5, with TRBD1 matching over 9 bases. Germline-derived CDR1 and CDR2 are GTSNPN and SVGIG (reference sequence). CDR3 length: 16 residues. Trimming at V came to 2 bases and at J to 0 bases, leaving 5 bases not matched to a gene. CDR3: CAWSMGQGPSNQPQHF. CDR3 DNA: TGTGCCTGGAGTATGGGACAGGGCCCTAGCAATCAGCCCCAGCATTTT.

DNA for the CDR3: TGTGCCATCAGTGGACTAGCGGGGGACACCGGGGAGCTGTTTTTT. It translates to CAISGLAGDTGELFF. The chain has TRBV10-3 and TRBJ2-2; 12 positions agree with TRBD2. Per the germline V gene, CDR1 is ENHRY and CDR2 is SYGVKD. Trimming took 4 bases from V and 3 from J; bases not matched to a gene: 0. CDR3 size: 15 residues.

V is TRBV3-1 (or the pseudogene TRBV3-2) and J is TRBJ2-2; D remains ambiguous. The V end lost 1 base, the J end lost 4 bases, and 7 bases lay between the germline ends. This CDR3 has 14 amino acids. Germline V CDR1 and CDR2: LGHDT, YNNKEL (reference sequence). The CDR3 DNA sequence: TGTGCCAGCAGCCAAGTTCCGCGCACCGGGGAGCTGTTTTTT. Translation gives CASSQVPRTGELFF.

The count of this clone is one. V is TRBV4-1 and J is TRBJ2-1, with 8 positions matching TRBD2. The germline gives CDR1 MGHRA, CDR2 YSYEKL. The CDR3 consists of 17 residues. Losses at the gene ends were 0 bases for V and 4 bases for J; bases not matched to a gene: 8. DNA for the CDR3: TGCGCCAGCAGCCAAGATGGCCTAGCGGGCATTTACAATGAGCAGTTCTTC. It translates to CASSQDGLAGIYNEQFF.

The chain couples TRBV14 to TRBJ2-1; TRBD2 matches 11 bases. Germline V gives CDR1 SGHDN, CDR2 FVKESK. V lost 2 bases and J lost 10; bases outside the gene matches: 4. The CDR3 is 14 residues long. In DNA form, the CDR3 reads TGTGCCAGCAGCCAAAGTCTAGCGGGAGGAGAGCAGTTCTTC. Encoded protein: CASSQSLAGGEQFF.

The genes are TRBV19 and TRBJ2-2; 9 bases fit TRBD2. Germline values: CDR1 LNHDA, CDR2 SQIVND (reference sequence). There are 15 residues in the CDR3. Trimming cost V 3 bases and J 4 bases; bases outside gene matches: 3. CDR3 sequence: CASSIGGGGTGELFF. The DNA of the CDR3 is TGTGCCAGTAGTATTGGCGGGGGGGGCACCGGGGAGCTGTTTTTT. Drawing the rest from reference TRBV19 and TRBJ2-2, the complete variable domain is DGGITQSPKYLFRKEGQNVTLSCEQNLNHDAMYWYRQDPGQGLRLIYYSQIVNDFQKGDIAEGYSVSREKKESFPLTVTSAQKNPTAFYLCASSIGGGGTGELFFGEGSRLTVL.

The gene calls are TRBV21-1 and TRBJ2-5; the D call of TRBD1 is as the table states it, not checked on the DNA. TRBV21-1 corresponds to a pseudogene. The CDR3 totals 14 residues. This CDR3 is CASSKAHRGETQYF. In nucleotides, the CDR3 is TGTGCCAGCAGCAAAGCGCACAGGGGAGAGACCCAGTACTTC.

The table lists this clone with a few counts. The gene calls are TRBV2 and TRBJ1-1; no clear D. V was shortened by 4 bases and J by 7 bases, with 7 bases between the two germline ends. Germline V gene lookup returns CDR1 SNHLY and CDR2 FYNNEI. CDR3 length: 11 amino acids. CDR3 DNA: TGTGCCAGCAGTGGGGCAGTTGAAGCTTTCTTT. Protein: CASSGAVEAFF.

The rearrangement links TRBV27 to TRBJ1-5; the D gene is possibly TRBD1 (6 bases). The CDR3 is 13 residues long. Looked up from germline, CDR1 is MNHEY and CDR2 is SMNVEV (reference sequence). Trimming pared 6 bases from V and 7 bases from J, leaving 13 bases between. Written as DNA, the CDR3 is TGTGCCAGCAGCAACAGGGACGGACAGCCCCAGCATTTT. Residues: CASSNRDGQPQHF.

V is TRBV12-5 and J is TRBJ2-4, with 8 bases identical to TRBD2. The V segment lost 1 base and the J segment 6 bases; nucleotides outside the gene matches: 5. Germline CDR1 and CDR2: LGHNT and FRNRAP. CDR3 size: 15 residues. CDR3 sequence: CASGLGTGGGNIQYF. The CDR3 DNA is TGTGCTAGTGGTTTGGGAACCGGGGGGGGAAACATTCAGTACTTC. Full variable domain (rest looked up from reference TRBV12-5 and TRBJ2-4): DARVTQTPRHKVTEMGQEVTMRCQPILGHNTVFWYRQTMMQGLELLAYFRNRAPLDDSGMPKDRFSAEMPDATLATLKIQPSEPRDSAVYFCASGLGTGGGNIQYFGAGTRLSVL.

The DNA of the CDR3 is TGTGCCAGCCATCGACAGGTCGGAGATGGCTACACCTTC. It codes for CASHRQVGDGYTF. The rearrangement joins TRBV2 to TRBJ1-2; a weak D match, TRBD1 (6 bases). Germline assignment: CDR1 SNHLY and CDR2 FYNNEI. Trimming removed 8 bases at V and 6 bases at J, with 16 bases between. The CDR3 spans 13 residues.

The chain has TRBV6-5 and TRBJ2-6; D gene uncertain. V shed 8 bases and J shed 2 bases, with 10 bases lying between them. Germline loops: CDR1 MNHEY, CDR2 SVGAGI. This CDR3 region has 14 residues. In nucleotides, the CDR3 is TGTGCCAGCCTTCCCCTAGCTGGGGCCAACGTCCTGACTTTC. It encodes CASLPLAGANVLTF.

V and J are TRBV12-3 or TRBV12-4 and TRBJ2-7; D is perhaps TRBD1 (5 bases). The CDR3 sequence is 13 residues long. Between the trimmed V and J ends, which lost 5 bases and 0 bases, there was a span of 8 bases. CDR3 coding DNA: TGTGCCAGCAGTCCGACAGCCTCCTACGAGCAGTACTTC. Protein sequence: CASSPTASYEQYF.

The chain links TRBV7-9 to TRBJ1-5; TRBD1 aligns across 7 bases. CDR1 is SEHNR, CDR2 FQNEAQ, per germline (reference sequence). This CDR3 has 15 amino acids. Losses at the gene ends were 1 base for V and 3 bases for J; bases not matched to a gene: 3. DNA for the CDR3: TGTGCCAGCAGCTTAGGGACAGGCTCCAATCAGCCCCAGCATTTT. Its protein is CASSLGTGSNQPQHF.